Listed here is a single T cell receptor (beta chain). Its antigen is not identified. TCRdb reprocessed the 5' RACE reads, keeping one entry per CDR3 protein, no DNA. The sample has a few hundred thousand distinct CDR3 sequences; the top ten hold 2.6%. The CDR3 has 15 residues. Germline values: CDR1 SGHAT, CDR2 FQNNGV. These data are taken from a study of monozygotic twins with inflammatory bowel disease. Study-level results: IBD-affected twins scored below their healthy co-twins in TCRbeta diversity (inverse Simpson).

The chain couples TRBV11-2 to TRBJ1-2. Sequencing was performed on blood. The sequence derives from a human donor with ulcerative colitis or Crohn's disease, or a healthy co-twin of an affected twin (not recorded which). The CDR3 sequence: CASSLEGTQNYGYTF.